This TCR beta chain was documented in a study of blood T cell repertoires in COVID-19. Whole-study context: Nucleic acid was either cDNA or gDNA, and it came from T cells, B-cell-depleted T cells, or PBMCs.

V dropped 4 bases and J dropped 2; count of bases not matched to a gene: 4. Germline V gene sequence: CDR1 SGHTA, CDR2 FQGNSA. There are 14 residues in the CDR3. Patients from Seattle were sampled longitudinally, starting during active infection. The assay was immunoSEQ multiplex PCR, and TCRdb's table has in-frame clones only and misses some. The sample comprises hundreds of thousands of clones, roughly 90% of which are singletons, and approximately 10% rests with the top ten. Sequencing was done on a sample of peripheral blood. The sequence was collected from a young woman with COVID-19, enrolled during active disease. The V gene is TRBV7-2, the J gene TRBJ2-7; 8 bases line up with TRBD2. CDR3 nucleotide sequence: TGTGCCAGCAGCTCCCCGGGAGGGCCCTACGAGCAGTACTTC. It yields the protein CASSSPGGPYEQYF. Full variable domain (missing parts from reference TRBV7-2 and TRBJ2-7): GAGVSQSPSNKVTEKGKDVELRCDPISGHTALYWYRQSLGQGLEFLIYFQGNSAPDKSGLPSDRFSAERTGGSVSTLTIQRTQQEDSAVYLCASSSPGGPYEQYFGPGTRLTVT.